A single sample is the source of the 27 T cell receptor beta chains below, sequenced in a study of OX40 agonist ivuxolimab in advanced cancers. Assay: immunoSEQ multiplex PCR; the TCRdb copy retains only in-frame clones and omits some. The data contain tens of thousands of clones, around 86% of them seen just once; the ten biggest clones take up roughly 1.8%. The source was CD4+ or CD8+ T cells sorted from blood, collected in a trial of the OX40 agonist ivuxolimab. These receptors all come from an adult with an advanced solid tumor such as melanoma, head and neck, liver or kidney cancer.

The chain joins TRBV27 to TRBJ1-1; D unclear. The CDR3 has 13 residues. Per the germline V gene, CDR1 is MNHEY and CDR2 is SMNVEV (reference sequence). Trimming removed 0 bases at V and 3 bases at J, with 5 bases between. CDR3 residues: CASSLSHYTEAFF. As DNA, the CDR3 is TGTGCCAGCAGTTTATCACATTACACTGAAGCTTTCTTT.

The gene calls are TRBV5-1 and TRBJ1-1; 8 bases are shared with TRBD1. In germline, CDR1 is SGHRS, CDR2 YFSETQ. With V trimmed by 2 bases and J by 3 bases, 6 bases remained unmatched. The CDR3 consists of 15 residues. CDR3 DNA sequence: TGCGCCAGCAGCTTCGTTGGGACAGGATACACTGAAGCTTTCTTT. This encodes CASSFVGTGYTEAFF.

The table lists this clone with a count of one. This chain uses TRBV19 with TRBJ2-7, with TRBD2 matching over 10 bases. Germline loops: CDR1 LNHDA, CDR2 SQIVND (reference sequence). This CDR3 contains 13 residues. Trimming removed 6 bases from V and 4 bases from J; junction bases left unmatched: 3. The CDR3 sequence: CASRASGSYEQYF. CDR3 coding DNA: TGTGCCAGTAGGGCTAGCGGGAGTTACGAGCAGTACTTC.

The gene calls are TRBV18 and TRBJ1-5; D remains unclear. This CDR3 contains 13 residues. Germline loops: CDR1 KGHSH, CDR2 LQKENI. V shed 6 bases and J shed 3 bases, with 9 bases lying between them. Written as DNA, the CDR3 is TGTGCCAGCTCTTTAACAGTCAATCAGCCCCAGCATTTT. Encoded protein: CASSLTVNQPQHF.

There are a few counts of this clone. V gene TRBV30 combines with J gene TRBJ2-1; tentatively, D is TRBD1 (6 bases). The CDR3 runs 12 residues. The V end lost 5 bases, the J end lost 4 bases, and 9 bases lay between the germline ends. Germline V gene data show CDR1 as GTSNPN and CDR2 as SVGIG (reference sequence). This CDR3 reads CAWGTSYNEQFF. CDR3 nucleotide sequence: TGTGCCTGGGGGACATCTTACAATGAGCAGTTCTTC.

V is TRBV7-9 and J is TRBJ1-1; D is undetermined. V was trimmed by 5 bases and J by 0 bases, leaving 7 bases between them. The CDR3 spans 13 residues. Germline assignment: CDR1 SEHNR and CDR2 FQNEAQ (reference sequence). DNA for the CDR3: TGTGCCAGCAGCCCATCAGTGAACACTGAAGCTTTCTTT. Its protein product is CASSPSVNTEAFF.

This rearrangement joins TRBV5-1 to TRBJ2-7; 13 bases align to TRBD2. The CDR3 is 15 amino acids. Germline V gene lookup returns CDR1 SGHRS and CDR2 YFSETQ. V gave up 3 bases and J gave up 5 bases; unmatched junction bases: 5. This CDR3 is CASSSSGTSGNEQYF. The CDR3 nucleotides are TGCGCCAGCAGCTCCTCCGGGACTAGCGGGAACGAGCAGTACTTC.

The chain couples TRBV11-1 to TRBJ2-7; 10 bases align to TRBD1. Trimming cost V 1 base and J 7 bases; bases outside gene matches: 7. This CDR3 spans 15 amino acids. CDR1 is SGHAT, CDR2 FQDESV, per germline (reference sequence). Here the CDR3 reads CASSLGQGASGEQYV. The CDR3 DNA reads TGTGCCAGCAGCTTAGGACAGGGGGCGAGCGGGGAGCAGTACGTC.

The chain is built from TRBV27 and TRBJ2-1; the D gene is possibly TRBD1 (6 bases). This CDR3 is built from 15 residues. V lost 6 bases, J lost 3 bases, and 15 bases lay in between. Per germline, CDR1 MNHEY and CDR2 SMNVEV (reference sequence). The DNA of the CDR3 is TGTGCCAGCAGGGATCCAGGACAGCACTACAATGAGCAGTTCTTC. It is translated as CASRDPGQHYNEQFF.

V gene TRBV7-2 combines with J gene TRBJ2-7, with D possibly being TRBD2 (7 bases). V was cut by 0 bases and J by 0 bases, with 15 bases left in between. CDR1 and CDR2 (germline): SGHTA, FQGNSA. This CDR3 has 17 residues. The CDR3 spells CASSLAGGQVSSYEQYF. CDR3 nucleotide sequence: TGTGCCAGCAGCTTAGCGGGGGGGCAGGTGAGCTCCTACGAGCAGTACTTC.

The V and J genes are TRBV28 and TRBJ1-1; no firm D call. CDR1 and CDR2 (germline): MDHEN, SYDVKM. This CDR3 region has 13 residues. The V and J ends lost 2 bases and 0 bases respectively, with 4 bases between them. CDR3 region: CASSLGLNTEAFF. The CDR3 coding sequence is TGTGCCAGCAGTTTAGGGTTGAACACTGAAGCTTTCTTT.

J is TRBJ2-1 and V is TRBV5-1; D is undetermined. This CDR3 comprises 13 residues. Trimming left V 1 base short and J 9 bases short, with 11 bases between. Germline-derived CDR1 and CDR2 are SGHRS and YFSETQ. DNA of the CDR3: TGCGCCAGCAGCTTGATGGACCAGCGTGAGCAGTTCTTC. Its translation: CASSLMDQREQFF.

V gene TRBV28 combines with J gene TRBJ1-2, with 9 bases lining up with TRBD1. V was pared by 5 bases and J by 6 bases, with 13 bases of the junction left unmatched. The CDR3 spans 16 residues. Germline lookup yields CDR1 MDHEN and CDR2 SYDVKM. The CDR3: CASSPPGTGRRDGYTF. CDR3 sequence (DNA): TGTGCCAGCAGTCCCCCCGGGACAGGGCGAAGAGATGGCTACACCTTC.

This clone has only a few counts. The V and J genes are TRBV10-1 and TRBJ2-1; 12 positions match TRBD1. The CDR3 covers 15 residues. The V and J ends lost 7 bases and 7 bases, in that order; junction bases with no gene match: 8. Per the germline V gene, CDR1 is WNHNN and CDR2 is SYGVQD (reference sequence). The CDR3 loop is CASTSGTGGRNEQFF. In DNA form, the CDR3 reads TGCGCCAGCACCTCCGGGACAGGGGGCAGGAATGAGCAGTTCTTC.

The chain has TRBV5-1 and TRBJ1-4; D possibly corresponds to TRBD1 (5 bases). The CDR3 length is 17 residues. Trimming removed 4 bases at V and 0 bases at J, with 16 bases between. Germline V CDR1 and CDR2: SGHRS, YFSETQ. The CDR3 sequence: CASSRGYPGATNEKLFF. The CDR3 nucleotides are TGCGCCAGCAGCCGGGGTTACCCGGGGGCAACTAATGAAAAACTGTTTTTT.

The CDR3 DNA is TGTGCCAGCAGTTGGGACAGAAGAAATTCACCCCTCCACTTT. It yields the protein CASSWDRRNSPLHF. The chain uses TRBV27 and TRBJ1-6, with TRBD1 matching over 7 bases. CDR3 length: 14 residues. V shed 4 bases, J shed 7 bases, and the junction held 4 bases outside the gene matches. Germline CDR1 MNHEY, CDR2 SMNVEV (reference sequence).

The count of this clone is one. The genes are TRBV5-1 and TRBJ2-3, with TRBD2 as a possible D gene (5 bases). The germline gives CDR1 SGHRS, CDR2 YFSETQ. CDR3 size: 12 residues. The V gene lost 6 bases and the J gene lost 4 bases, with 9 bases spanning the gap. Here the CDR3 reads CASTPEADTQYF. The CDR3, as DNA: TGCGCCAGCACCCCGGAGGCAGATACGCAGTATTTT.

The V gene is TRBV4-2, the J gene TRBJ1-1; 10 bases map to TRBD1. Germline values: CDR1 LGHNA, CDR2 YNFKEQ. The CDR3 spans 17 residues. The junction had 6 bases not matched to a gene; V was cut back by 1 base and J by 1 base. The DNA of the CDR3 is TGTGCCAGCAGCCAAGGCCTAAGACAGGGGGCGAACACTGAAGCTTTCTTT. As protein: CASSQGLRQGANTEAFF.

The V and J genes are TRBV30 and TRBJ1-4; no clear D. Trimming pared 3 bases from V and 0 bases from J, leaving 11 bases between. The germline V gene encodes CDR1 GTSNPN and CDR2 SVGIG (reference sequence). This CDR3 has 15 amino acids. The CDR3 sequence: CAWSPDLATNEKLFF. The CDR3 DNA reads as TGTGCCTGGAGCCCGGATCTGGCAACTAATGAAAAACTGTTTTTT.

The V gene is TRBV19, the J gene TRBJ1-5; tentative D call: TRBD1 (5 bases). Trimming stripped 3 bases from V and 7 bases from J, with 16 bases between. The CDR3 sequence is 15 residues long. Germline V lookup: CDR1 LNHDA, CDR2 SQIVND (reference sequence). CDR3 DNA: TGTGCCAGTAGTATGGGTGCGTTGCGGGACCAGCCCCAGCATTTT. Translated, it gives CASSMGALRDQPQHF.

The CDR3 DNA is TGTGCCAGCAGCGGAGGGGGTCTCGCCTACGACTTAAACTCCGAGCAGTACTTC. Encoded protein: CASSGGGLAYDLNSEQYF. The chain recombines TRBV5-8 with TRBJ2-7; D is possibly TRBD1 or TRBD2 (6 bases each). This CDR3 is built from 18 residues. Between the trimmed V and J ends, which lost 4 bases and 6 bases, there was a span of 29 bases. CDR1 is SGHTS, CDR2 YDEGEE, per germline.

This chain links TRBV30 with TRBJ1-5; D perhaps matches TRBD1 (6 bases). Germline assignment: CDR1 GTSNPN and CDR2 SVGIG (reference sequence). The CDR3 is made up of 14 amino acids. V lost 8 bases and J lost 6, with 20 bases in between. The CDR3, as DNA: TGTGCCGCCCAAGGGGGGGAGTCTGGTCAGCCCCAGCATTTT. It encodes CAAQGGESGQPQHF.

The gene calls are TRBV6-5 and TRBJ1-6; no clear D. With 2 bases removed from V and 10 bases from J, the gap between germline ends came to 15 bases. Germline V gives CDR1 MNHEY, CDR2 SVGAGI. The CDR3 consists of 15 residues. CDR3: CASSYVAGTKSPLHF. CDR3 sequence (DNA): TGTGCCAGCAGTTACGTGGCAGGCACAAAATCACCCCTCCACTTT.

The rearrangement uses TRBV19 and TRBJ1-2, with 7 bases fitting TRBD1. The CDR3 is 15 amino acids. CDR1 is LNHDA and CDR2 is SQIVND in the germline V gene (reference sequence). J gave up 6 bases and V 6 bases, and 13 bases lay outside the gene matches. The CDR3 region has the DNA TGTGCCAGTAGAGAGTACCGACAGGGAGGAAATGGCTACACCTTC. It encodes CASREYRQGGNGYTF.

V is TRBV19 and J is TRBJ1-1; 9 nucleotides line up with TRBD1. The CDR3 is 17 residues long. Germline CDR1 LNHDA, CDR2 SQIVND (reference sequence). J was trimmed by 0 bases and V by 5 bases; bases with no gene match: 10. The CDR3 DNA reads TGTGCCAGTAGTCCCTATGACAGGGGGAAGATGAACACTGAAGCTTTCTTT. Amino acid sequence: CASSPYDRGKMNTEAFF.

The chain combines TRBV10-1 with TRBJ2-2; 12 nucleotides line up with TRBD1. Germline lookup yields CDR1 WNHNN and CDR2 SYGVQD (reference sequence). This CDR3 is built from 15 residues. V lost 7 bases to trimming and J lost 4 bases; unmatched junction nucleotides: 4. The CDR3 spells CASNPGQGATGELFF. In DNA form, the CDR3 reads TGCGCCAGCAATCCGGGACAGGGGGCCACCGGGGAGCTGTTTTTT.

V usage is TRBV7-6 and J usage is TRBJ2-2, with 8 bases that match TRBD1. The germline V gene has CDR1 SGHVS and CDR2 FNYEAQ. V gave up 5 bases and J gave up 1 base; unmatched junction bases: 6. This CDR3 spans 16 amino acids. CDR3: CASSHRQGMNTGELFF. CDR3 sequence (DNA): TGTGCCAGCAGCCACCGACAGGGGATGAACACCGGGGAGCTGTTTTTT.